This T cell receptor beta chain was identified in a study of blood T cell repertoires in COVID-19. Sequencing was performed with immunoSEQ multiplex PCR; in TCRdb, only in-frame clones are kept and a portion is missing. Among some 170,000 clones listed, roughly 80% were seen once. V lost 3 bases, J lost 0 bases, and 6 bases lay in between. Germline loops: CDR1 SGHAT, CDR2 FQNNGV. This CDR3 region has 15 residues. This sequence originates from a man aged 55 to 69 with acute or convalescent COVID-19. The chain couples TRBV11-2 to TRBJ2-6; D perhaps matches TRBD1 (6 bases). The sequencing input was peripheral blood. The DNA for the CDR3 is TGTGCCAGCAGCTTCAGGGGCTCTGGGGCCAACGTCCTGACTTTC. Protein product: CASSFRGSGANVLTF. Complete variable domain (other parts from reference TRBV11-2 and TRBJ2-6): EAGVAQSPRYKIIEKRQSVAFWCNPISGHATLYWYQQILGQGPKLLIQFQNNGVVDDSQLPKDRFSAERLKGVDSTLKIQPAKLEDSAVYLCASSFRGSGANVLTFGAGSRLTVL.